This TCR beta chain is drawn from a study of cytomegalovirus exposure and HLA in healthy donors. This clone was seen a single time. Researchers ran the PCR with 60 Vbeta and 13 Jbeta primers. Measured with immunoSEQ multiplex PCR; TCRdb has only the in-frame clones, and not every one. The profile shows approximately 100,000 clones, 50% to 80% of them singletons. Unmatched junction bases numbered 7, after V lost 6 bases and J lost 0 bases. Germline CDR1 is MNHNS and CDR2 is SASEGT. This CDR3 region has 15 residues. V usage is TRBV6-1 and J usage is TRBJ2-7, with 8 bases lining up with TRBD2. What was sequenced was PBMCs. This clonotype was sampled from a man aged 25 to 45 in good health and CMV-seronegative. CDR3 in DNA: TGTGCCAGCAGGGGGGTAGCGGGACTCTCCTACGAGCAGTACTTC. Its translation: CASRGVAGLSYEQYF.